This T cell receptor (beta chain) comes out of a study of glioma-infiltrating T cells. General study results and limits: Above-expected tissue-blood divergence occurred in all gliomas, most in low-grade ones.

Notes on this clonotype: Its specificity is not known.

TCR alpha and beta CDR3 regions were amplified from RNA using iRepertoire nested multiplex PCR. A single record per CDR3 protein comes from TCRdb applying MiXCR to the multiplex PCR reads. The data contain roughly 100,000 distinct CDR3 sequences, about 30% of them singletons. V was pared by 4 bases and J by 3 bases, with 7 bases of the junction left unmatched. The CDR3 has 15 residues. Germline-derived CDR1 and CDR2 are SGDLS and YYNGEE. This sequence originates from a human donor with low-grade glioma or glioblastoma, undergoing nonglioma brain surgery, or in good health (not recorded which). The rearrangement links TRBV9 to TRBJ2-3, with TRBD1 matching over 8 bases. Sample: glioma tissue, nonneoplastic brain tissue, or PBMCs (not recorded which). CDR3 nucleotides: TGTGCCAGCAGCCTTGGGGACAGGAGTACAGATACGCAGTATTTT. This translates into CASSLGDRSTDTQYF.